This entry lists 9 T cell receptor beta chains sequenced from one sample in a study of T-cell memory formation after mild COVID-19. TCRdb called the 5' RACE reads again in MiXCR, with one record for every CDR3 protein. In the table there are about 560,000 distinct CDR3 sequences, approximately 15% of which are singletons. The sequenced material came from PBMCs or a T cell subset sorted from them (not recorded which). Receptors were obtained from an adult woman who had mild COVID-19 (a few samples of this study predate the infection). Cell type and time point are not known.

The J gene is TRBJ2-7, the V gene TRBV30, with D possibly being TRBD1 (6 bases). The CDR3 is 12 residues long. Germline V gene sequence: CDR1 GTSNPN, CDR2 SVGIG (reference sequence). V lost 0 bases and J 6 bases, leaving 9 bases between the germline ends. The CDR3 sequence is CAWSVGRGEQYF. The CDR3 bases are TGTGCCTGGAGTGTGGGCAGGGGCGAGCAGTACTTC.

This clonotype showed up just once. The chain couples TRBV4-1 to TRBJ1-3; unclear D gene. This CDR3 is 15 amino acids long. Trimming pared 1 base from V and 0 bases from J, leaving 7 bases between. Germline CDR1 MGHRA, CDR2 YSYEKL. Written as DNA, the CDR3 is TGCGCCAGCAGCCAAGGCAAGAACTCTGGAAACACCATATATTTT. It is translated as CASSQGKNSGNTIYF.

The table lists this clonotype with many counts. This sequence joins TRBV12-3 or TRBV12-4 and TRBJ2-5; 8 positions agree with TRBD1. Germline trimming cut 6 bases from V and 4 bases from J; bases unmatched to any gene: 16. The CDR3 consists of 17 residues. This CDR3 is CASSLGSSRDRRETQYF. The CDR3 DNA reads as TGTGCCAGCAGCCTCGGGTCTTCCCGGGACAGGAGAGAGACCCAGTACTTC.

The CDR3 DNA reads TGTGCCAGCAGCTCCGGGTGGCAGGGGGTATCACCCCTCCACTTT. It is translated as CASSSGWQGVSPLHF. This chain links TRBV7-9 with TRBJ1-6; 7 bases are shared with TRBD1. With V trimmed by 4 bases and J by 10 bases, 10 bases remained unmatched. Germline V gene data show CDR1 as SEHNR and CDR2 as FQNEAQ (reference sequence). This CDR3 has 15 residues.

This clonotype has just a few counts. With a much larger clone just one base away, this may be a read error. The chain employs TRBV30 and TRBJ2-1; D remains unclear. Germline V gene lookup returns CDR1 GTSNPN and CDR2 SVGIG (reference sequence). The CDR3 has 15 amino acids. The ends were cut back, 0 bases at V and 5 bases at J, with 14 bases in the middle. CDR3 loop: CAWSVLRRMNNEQFF. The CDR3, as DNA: TGTGCCTGGAGTGTACTCAGGCGCATGAACAATGAGCAGTTCTTC. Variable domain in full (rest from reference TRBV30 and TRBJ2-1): SQTIHQWPATLVQPVGSPLSLECTVEGTSNPNLYWYRQAAGRGLQLLFYSVGIGQISSEVPQNLSASRPQDRQFILSSKKLLLSDSGFYLCAWSVLRRMNNEQFFGPGTRLTVL.

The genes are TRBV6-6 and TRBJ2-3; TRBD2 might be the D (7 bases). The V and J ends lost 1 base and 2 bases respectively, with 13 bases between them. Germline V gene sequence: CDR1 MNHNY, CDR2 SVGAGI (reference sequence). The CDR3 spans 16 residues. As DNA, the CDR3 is TGTGCCAGCAGTTACTTTGCGGGGGCTCCCACAGATACGCAGTATTTT. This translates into CASSYFAGAPTDTQYF.

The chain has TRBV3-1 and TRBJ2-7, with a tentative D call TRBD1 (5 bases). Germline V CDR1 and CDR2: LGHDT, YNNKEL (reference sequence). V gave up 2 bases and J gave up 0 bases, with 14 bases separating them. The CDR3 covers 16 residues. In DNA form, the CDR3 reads TGTGCCAGCAGCCAATTTCAGGACACCCGCTCCTACGAGCAGTACTTC. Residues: CASSQFQDTRSYEQYF.

CDR3 in DNA: TGTGCCAGCAGCCAAGTCCTCAGCTCCTACGAGCAGTACTTC. It specifies CASSQVLSSYEQYF. The V call is TRBV3-1, the J call TRBJ2-7; D gene uncertain. Trimming took 1 base from V and 0 from J, leaving 7 bases between them. CDR1 and CDR2 (germline): LGHDT, YNNKEL (reference sequence). The length of the CDR3 is 14 residues.

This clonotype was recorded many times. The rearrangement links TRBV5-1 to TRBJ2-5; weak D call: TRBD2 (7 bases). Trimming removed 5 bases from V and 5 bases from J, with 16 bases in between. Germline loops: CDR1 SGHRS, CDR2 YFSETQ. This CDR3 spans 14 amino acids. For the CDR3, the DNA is TGCGCCAGCAGATACCTTCGGGGGGCCGAGACCCAGTACTTC. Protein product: CASRYLRGAETQYF.